This T cell receptor (beta chain) appears in the sequencing data of a study of beta chain features in type 1 diabetes. This clone was seen only a few times. V lost 0 bases, J lost 2 bases, and 15 bases lay in between. Germline assignment: CDR1 SGHRS and CDR2 YFSETQ. CDR3 size: 18 residues. What was sequenced were expressed TCRB transcripts, since all of the isolated RNA had been reverse transcribed. Here immunoSEQ multiplex PCR was the method, and the copy in TCRdb shows in-frame clones only, minus some. The sample shows over 500,000 clones, less than 20% of them seen only once. J is TRBJ1-6 and V is TRBV5-1; no firm D call. Sequencing was done on a sample of naive CD4+ T cells from blood. This receptor was obtained from a man younger than 35 in good health. The CDR3, as DNA: TGCGCCAGCAGCTTGGTAGGGTTCGGAAAGACCTATAATTCACCCCTCCACTTT. Translated, it gives CASSLVGFGKTYNSPLHF.